This T cell receptor beta chain derives from a study of cytomegalovirus exposure and HLA in healthy donors. Study-wide background: From around 180 million T cells, an earlier analysis saw approximately 110 million unique TCR beta sequences. Whole-study results and caveats: A later analysis linked a missense variant in DCLRE1C to the trimming of TCR beta V and J genes. When a later analysis was performed, an Asian-associated ancestry cluster reportedly had fewer N-insertions than the roughly 690-donor mean. For most TCR sequences rarity was the rule, although some public TCRs occurred in many donors.

Germline CDR1 LNHNV, CDR2 YYDKDF (reference sequence). V was trimmed by 0 bases and J by 6 bases, leaving 12 bases between them. The length of the CDR3 is 14 residues. With 60 Vbeta and 13 Jbeta primers, the PCR was carried out. Clones were read by immunoSEQ multiplex PCR, and TCRdb kept only the in-frame ones, dropping some. The sample consists of about 180,000 clones, 72% of them appearing once. In its sample, this clone was seen a few times. Its antigen is not identified. Sequencing input: PBMCs. This clonotype was sampled from a human donor in good health. This chain uses TRBV15 with TRBJ2-7; D is uncertain. The CDR3 loop reads CATSRDHSSGEQYF. CDR3 bases: TGTGCCACCAGCAGAGACCATTCATCGGGCGAGCAGTACTTC.